This is a list of T cell receptor beta chains from one sample in a study of blood T cell repertoires in COVID-19. This table comes from immunoSEQ multiplex PCR, and its TCRdb copy is limited to in-frame clones, with some not included. The data contain fewer than 250,000 clones, around 90% of them singletons. Sequencing used peripheral blood. The receptors derive from a man aged 25 to 40 with COVID-19, enrolled during active disease. CDR3s include the opening cysteine and the closing phenylalanine or tryptophan. A D gene is named only where the DNA matches it firmly. Clone size is shown for a subset of rows, as once, few, many or a class of expanded clone.

>NA|TRBV5-1|NA|TRBJ1-2
CASSPRAEDYGYTF
TGCGCCAGCAGCCCCCGAGCGGAGGACTATGGCTACACCTTC
>once|TRBV7-2|NA|TRBJ2-3
CASSFGLGTDTQYF
TGTGCCAGCAGCTTTGGACTGGGCACAGATACGCAGTATTTT
>once|TRBV7-6|TRBD2|TRBJ2-1
CASSLEVPGGTYNEQFF
TGTGCCAGCAGCTTAGAGGTCCCGGGGGGGACCTACAATGAGCAGTTCTTC
>NA|TRBV5-1|TRBD1|TRBJ2-7
CASSLAGSGGRYEQYF
TGCGCCAGCAGCTTGGCCGGCTCAGGGGGTAGGTACGAGCAGTACTTC
>NA|TRBV5-1|NA|TRBJ1-3
CASQMVSGNTIYF
TGCGCCAGCCAGATGGTCTCTGGAAACACCATATATTTT
>NA|TRBV6-5|TRBD1|TRBJ1-1
CASGTANTEAFF
TGTGCCAGCGGGACAGCTAACACTGAAGCTTTCTTT
>NA|TRBV9|TRBD2|TRBJ2-3
CASSITSEGGDTQYF
TGTGCCAGCAGCATAACTAGCGAGGGAGGGGATACGCAGTATTTT
>NA|TRBV19|TRBD1|TRBJ1-2
CASSLLGQTNYGYTF
TGTGCCAGTAGTTTACTGGGACAGACTAACTATGGCTACACCTTC
>once|TRBV29-1|NA|TRBJ1-1
CSVEPGHTNTEAFF
TGCAGCGTTGAGCCGGGACACACGAACACTGAAGCTTTCTTT
>NA|TRBV6-1|NA|TRBJ1-5
CASSEQGLGQPQHF
TGTGCCAGCAGTGAACAGGGGTTAGGTCAGCCCCAGCATTTT
>NA|TRBV3-1/TRBV3-2|NA|TRBJ2-1
CASSPFATGIDEQFF
TGTGCCAGCAGCCCATTCGCAACAGGGATTGATGAGCAGTTCTTC
>once|TRBV7-9|NA|TRBJ2-5
CASSFSGQETQYF
TGTGCCAGCAGCTTCTCGGGGCAAGAGACCCAGTACTTC
>few|TRBV6-5|NA|TRBJ2-5
CASTLDSRETQYF
TGTGCCAGCACCTTGGACAGCCGAGAGACCCAGTACTTC
>NA|TRBV11-2|NA|TRBJ1-3
CASGARGGSGNTIYF
TGTGCCAGCGGAGCCCGGGGGGGCTCTGGAAACACCATATATTTT
>NA|TRBV18|TRBD2|TRBJ2-3
CASSPTSASTDTQYF
TGTGCCAGCTCTCCCACTAGCGCTAGCACAGATACGCAGTATTTT
>NA|TRBV14|TRBD1|TRBJ2-5
CASSHAPGQGQETQYF
TGTGCCAGCAGCCACGCTCCGGGACAGGGACAAGAGACCCAGTACTTC
>NA|TRBV5-6|TRBD1|TRBJ2-3
CASSGTADTQYF
TGTGCCAGCAGCGGGACAGCAGATACGCAGTATTTT
>NA|TRBV4-1|NA|TRBJ1-1
CASSQVHGNTEAFF
TGCGCCAGCAGCCAGGTACATGGGAACACTGAAGCTTTCTTT
>NA|TRBV11-2|TRBD1|TRBJ1-2
CASSTRGDYYGYTF
TGTGCCAGCAGCACCAGGGGGGATTACTATGGCTACACCTTC
>once|TRBV5-5|TRBD1|TRBJ1-3
CASSAGTAGNTIYF
TGTGCCAGCAGCGCCGGGACAGCGGGAAACACCATATATTTT
>NA|TRBV9|TRBD1|TRBJ2-3
CASSSGQGMSTDTQYF
TGTGCCAGCAGCTCGGGACAGGGGATGAGCACAGATACGCAGTATTTT
>NA|TRBV30|TRBD1|TRBJ1-6
CARSGTGVSSYNSPLHF
TGTGCCAGATCCGGGACAGGGGTCAGCTCCTATAATTCACCCCTCCACTTT
>NA|TRBV6-5|NA|TRBJ2-3
CASKFDRSSTDTQYF
TGTGCCAGCAAATTTGACAGGTCTAGCACAGATACGCAGTATTTT
>NA|TRBV21-1|NA|TRBJ2-1
CASSKGETSGGVPYNEQFF
TGTGCCAGCAGCAAAGGGGAGACTAGCGGGGGGGTCCCCTACAATGAGCAGTTCTTC
>NA|TRBV29-1|TRBD1|TRBJ1-2
CSVDPQGAEGYTF
TGCAGCGTTGACCCACAGGGGGCGGAGGGCTACACCTTC
>NA|TRBV27|NA|TRBJ2-2
CASSPIVLGELFF
TGTGCCAGCAGTCCGATAGTGCTCGGGGAGCTGTTTTTT
>NA|TRBV19|TRBD2|TRBJ2-5
CASSMGLAGDEETQYF
TGTGCCAGTAGTATGGGACTAGCGGGGGATGAAGAGACCCAGTACTTC
>NA|TRBV12-3/TRBV12-4|NA|TRBJ2-7
CASSPRRYEQYF
TGTGCCAGCAGTCCGCGCCGCTACGAGCAGTACTTC
>NA|TRBV19|NA|TRBJ1-2
CASTAGTEPTIYGYTF
TGTGCCAGTACCGCCGGTACAGAGCCTACAATCTATGGCTACACCTTC
>NA|TRBV3-1/TRBV3-2|TRBD1|TRBJ1-1
CASSRPGTGGTEAFF
TGTGCCAGCAGCCGTCCCGGGACAGGGGGCACTGAAGCTTTCTTT
>NA|TRBV27|NA|TRBJ1-4
CASSLRGNAGEKLFF
TGTGCCAGCAGTTTAAGGGGGAATGCTGGGGAAAAACTGTTTTTT
>NA|TRBV6-5|NA|TRBJ1-2
CASSPDSSHGYTF
TGTGCCAGCAGCCCAGACAGCTCCCATGGCTACACCTTC
>NA|TRBV29-1|NA|TRBJ1-1
CSFQGPSEAFF
TGCAGCTTCCAGGGCCCGTCCGAAGCTTTCTTT
>NA|TRBV19|TRBD1|TRBJ2-7
CASSIQGTGAYEQYF
TGTGCCAGTAGTATTCAAGGGACAGGAGCCTACGAGCAGTACTTC
>few|TRBV5-4|TRBD2|TRBJ2-1
CASSARSGTSVTSYNEQFF
TGTGCCAGCAGCGCCCGGAGTGGGACTAGCGTGACTTCCTACAATGAGCAGTTCTTC
>NA|TRBV7-7|NA|TRBJ2-5
CASSAITGSQETQYF
TGTGCCAGCAGCGCGATTACAGGGAGCCAAGAGACCCAGTACTTC
>few|TRBV2|TRBD1|TRBJ1-1
CASSRQGPEAFF
TGTGCCAGCAGCAGACAGGGGCCTGAAGCTTTCTTT